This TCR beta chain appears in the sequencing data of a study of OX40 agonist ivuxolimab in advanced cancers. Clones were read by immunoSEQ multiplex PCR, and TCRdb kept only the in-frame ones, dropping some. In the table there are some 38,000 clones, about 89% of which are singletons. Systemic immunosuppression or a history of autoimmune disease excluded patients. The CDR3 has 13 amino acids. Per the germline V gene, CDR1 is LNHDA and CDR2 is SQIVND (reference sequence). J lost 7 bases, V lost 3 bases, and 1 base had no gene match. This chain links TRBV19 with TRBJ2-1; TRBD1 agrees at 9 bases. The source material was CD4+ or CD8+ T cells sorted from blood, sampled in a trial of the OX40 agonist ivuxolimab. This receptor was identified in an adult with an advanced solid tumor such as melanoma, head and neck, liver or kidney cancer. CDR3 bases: TGTGCCAGTAGTATGGGACAGGGAAATGAGCAGTTCTTC. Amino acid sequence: CASSMGQGNEQFF.